This T cell receptor beta chain was profiled in a study of CD8 T cells in ankylosing spondylitis. The table lists this clonotype with many counts. With 1 base clipped from V and 7 bases from J, the junction kept 9 bases outside the gene matches. Germline V gives CDR1 DFQATT, CDR2 SNEGSKA (reference sequence). There are 15 residues in the CDR3. TCRdb reprocessed the 5' RACE reads with MiXCR, giving one entry per CDR3 protein. Of under 200,000 distinct CDR3 sequences in the sample, approximately 13% were seen once. The V call is TRBV20-1, the J call TRBJ1-5, with 8 bases aligning to TRBD1. Material for sequencing was blood, either unsorted or a sorted T cell fraction (not recorded which). The sequence was obtained from a female donor with ankylosing spondylitis or in good health (not recorded which). CDR3 sequence: CSARVPGQGRQPQHF. CDR3 sequence (DNA): TGCAGTGCTAGAGTTCCTGGACAGGGTCGGCAGCCCCAGCATTTT.